The 32 T cell receptor beta chains reported below all come from one sample, sequenced in a study of blood T cell repertoires in COVID-19. Here immunoSEQ multiplex PCR was the method, and the copy in TCRdb shows in-frame clones only, minus some. The sample shows roughly 270,000 clones, 80% to 85% of them seen only once. The sample consisted of PBMCs or T cells enriched from blood (not recorded which). Receptors originate from a middle-aged man who had been exposed to COVID-19.

In its sample, this clone was seen once. The chain has TRBV3-1 (or the pseudogene TRBV3-2) and TRBJ2-7, with D perhaps TRBD1 (5 bases). V was pared by 0 bases and J by 3 bases, with 6 bases between. The V gene's germline CDR1 is LGHDT and CDR2 YNNKEL (reference sequence). The CDR3 length is 13 residues. Written as DNA, the CDR3 is TGTGCCAGCAGCCAAGAAGGGGTCTACGAGCAGTACTTC. The encoded protein is CASSQEGVYEQYF.

V and J are TRBV3-1 (or the pseudogene TRBV3-2) and TRBJ2-7; the match to TRBD2 covers 9 bases. This CDR3 is built from 17 residues. V shed 0 bases and J 0 bases; nucleotides not matched to a gene: 6. Germline CDR1 reads LGHDT; CDR2 reads YNNKEL (reference sequence). The CDR3 loop reads CASSQDIGSGSSYEQYF. CDR3 sequence (DNA): TGTGCCAGCAGCCAAGATATCGGTAGCGGGAGCTCCTACGAGCAGTACTTC.

The rearrangement links TRBV18 to TRBJ2-2, with a weak D call TRBD2 (5 bases). The germline CDR1 and CDR2 sequences are KGHSH and LQKENI. Trimming pared 3 bases from V and 2 bases from J, leaving 13 bases between. This CDR3 region has 16 residues. The CDR3 loop is CASSPVRVSNTGELFF. The CDR3 bases are TGTGCCAGCTCACCCGTGCGGGTTTCCAACACCGGGGAGCTGTTTTTT.

This chain joins TRBV18 and TRBJ1-2; 8 bases are a match to TRBD1. The CDR3 contains 15 residues. CDR1 is KGHSH and CDR2 is LQKENI in the germline V gene. The junction had 8 bases not matched to a gene; V was cut back by 3 bases and J by 5 bases. The CDR3 region is CASSPTDREVYGYTF. CDR3 DNA: TGTGCCAGCTCACCGACGGACAGGGAGGTATATGGCTACACCTTC.

The genes are TRBV4-1 and TRBJ2-3; a weak D match, TRBD1 (6 bases). Per the germline V gene, CDR1 is MGHRA and CDR2 is YSYEKL. This CDR3 spans 14 amino acids. Trimming pared 1 base from V and 3 bases from J, leaving 8 bases between. CDR3 sequence: CASSQVGQTDTQYF. The CDR3 DNA reads TGCGCCAGCAGCCAAGTTGGACAGACAGATACGCAGTATTTT.

V and J are TRBV5-1 and TRBJ2-6; the D is unclear. The CDR3 extends over 14 amino acids. V was trimmed by 2 bases and J by 0 bases, leaving 3 bases between them. Germline values: CDR1 SGHRS, CDR2 YFSETQ. CDR3 sequence (DNA): TGCGCCAGCAGCTTATACTCTGGGGCCAACGTCCTGACTTTC. This sequence encodes CASSLYSGANVLTF.

This clone was counted only a few times. The chain joins TRBV27 to TRBJ2-1; no reliable D call. The CDR3 loop spans 15 amino acids. Trimming took off 5 bases at V and 0 bases at J, with 11 bases between the two ends. Germline V gene lookup returns CDR1 MNHEY and CDR2 SMNVEV (reference sequence). This chain's CDR3 is CASSVVHSSYNEQFF. Written as DNA, the CDR3 is TGTGCCAGCAGTGTGGTACACAGCTCCTACAATGAGCAGTTCTTC.

J is TRBJ1-1 and V is TRBV5-8, with D tentatively TRBD1 (6 bases). The germline CDR1 and CDR2 sequences are SGHTS and YDEGEE. The CDR3 length is 13 residues. V lost 6 bases and J lost 8, with 17 bases in between. CDR3 loop: CASTFSMTGEAFF. CDR3 coding DNA: TGTGCCAGCACTTTTTCGATGACAGGAGAAGCTTTCTTT.

The chain combines TRBV7-8 with TRBJ1-2, with D possibly being TRBD1 (5 bases). This CDR3 comprises 12 residues. From germline, CDR1 is SGHVS and CDR2 FQNEAQ. Trimming stripped 8 bases from V and 8 bases from J, with 15 bases between. In nucleotides, the CDR3 is TGTGCCAGCCTAGTCGGGGGAGGCGGCTACACCTTC. Residues: CASLVGGGGYTF.

The CDR3: CASSLDLLAGVYEQYF. The CDR3 nucleotides read TGTGCCAGCAGCTTAGATCTTCTAGCGGGAGTGTACGAGCAGTACTTC. This sequence joins TRBV11-3 and TRBJ2-7; 10 nucleotides line up with TRBD2. Germline V gene sequence: CDR1 SGHNT, CDR2 YENEEA. The CDR3 runs to 16 residues. Trimming removed 0 bases from V and 4 bases from J; junction bases left unmatched: 6.

This clone was counted between two and nine times. The chain combines TRBV28 with TRBJ1-3; D unresolved. Per the germline V gene, CDR1 is MDHEN and CDR2 is SYDVKM. The CDR3 covers 15 residues. Trimming left V 2 bases short and J 8 bases short, with 16 bases between. CDR3 sequence reads: CASSLDPRVGYTIYF. The CDR3 DNA is TGTGCCAGCAGTTTAGACCCCCGGGTCGGTTACACCATATATTTT.

V and J are TRBV2 and TRBJ2-1, with no clear D. V shed 0 bases and J shed 9 bases, with 9 bases lying between them. The V gene's germline CDR1 is SNHLY and CDR2 FYNNEI. The CDR3 totals 13 residues. The CDR3 reads CASSEARRGEQFF. DNA of the CDR3: TGTGCCAGCAGTGAAGCGCGCCGTGGTGAGCAGTTCTTC.

The V and J genes are TRBV2 and TRBJ1-5; 9 nucleotides match TRBD1. With V trimmed by 2 bases and J by 7 bases, 6 bases remained unmatched. Germline V gene data show CDR1 as SNHLY and CDR2 as FYNNEI. This CDR3 has 15 residues. CDR3 DNA: TGTGCCAGCAGTGAAAACAGGGGGCCGGGGCAGCCCCAGCATTTT. Translation gives CASSENRGPGQPQHF.

This chain connects TRBV7-9 to TRBJ1-4; 8 bases are a match to TRBD1. J gave up 4 bases and V 5 bases, and 6 bases lay outside the gene matches. Germline V CDR1 and CDR2: SEHNR, FQNEAQ (reference sequence). This CDR3 spans 15 amino acids. CDR3 residues: CASSPTDRGNEKLFF. The CDR3, as DNA: TGTGCCAGCAGCCCCACAGACAGGGGTAATGAAAAACTGTTTTTT.

The chain carries TRBV4-2 and TRBJ1-5, with 9 bases that match TRBD1. The CDR3 extends over 18 amino acids. Losses at the gene ends were 2 bases for V and 3 bases for J; bases not matched to a gene: 11. From germline, CDR1 is LGHNA and CDR2 YNFKEQ. This chain's CDR3 is CASSQHGTGSLYNQPQHF. For the CDR3, the DNA is TGTGCCAGCAGCCAACACGGGACAGGGAGTCTGTACAATCAGCCCCAGCATTTT.

With regard to this clone: Within the sample, other DNA sequences also encode this same CDR3. The chain links TRBV7-9 to TRBJ1-4, with TRBD1 matching 8 bases. CDR1 is SEHNR, CDR2 FQNEAQ, per germline (reference sequence). The CDR3 runs 15 residues. The ends lost 5 bases at V and 7 bases at J; junction bases unmatched: 9. Written as DNA, the CDR3 is TGTGCCAGCAGCCCCGGACAGGGACTGGCTGAAAAACTGTTTTTT. Amino acid sequence: CASSPGQGLAEKLFF.

This clone came up a few times. The V and J genes are TRBV12-3 or TRBV12-4 and TRBJ1-4, with TRBD1 as a possible D gene (6 bases). This CDR3 is 12 amino acids long. Trimming shortened V by 6 bases and J by 8 bases, and 10 bases separated the two germline ends. The CDR3 coding sequence is TGTGCCAGCAGAAAGGGGGAGGAAAAACTGTTTTTT. Translating gives CASRKGEEKLFF.

This clone was detected only a few times. V is TRBV2 and J is TRBJ1-1, with TRBD1 identical over 7 bases. Germline values: CDR1 SNHLY, CDR2 FYNNEI. The CDR3 contains 16 residues. V shed 8 bases, J shed 0 bases, and the junction held 12 bases outside the gene matches. CDR3 DNA sequence: TGTGCCAGCTATAACAGGGGCTTTGCTATGAACACTGAAGCTTTCTTT. The encoded protein is CASYNRGFAMNTEAFF.

This rearrangement joins TRBV5-6 to TRBJ1-2, with TRBD1 identical over 7 bases. The CDR3 sequence is 15 residues long. Germline trimming cut 6 bases from V and 0 bases from J; bases unmatched to any gene: 8. Germline lookup yields CDR1 SGHDT and CDR2 YYEEEE. The CDR3 region is CASTRDSTSNYGYTF. The CDR3 nucleotides are TGTGCCAGCACAAGGGACAGTACGTCTAACTATGGCTACACCTTC.

The V call is TRBV6-5, the J call TRBJ1-6; the D is unclear. With 4 bases removed from V and 5 bases from J, the gap between germline ends came to 9 bases. The CDR3 loop spans 14 amino acids. The germline V gene encodes CDR1 MNHEY and CDR2 SVGAGI. The CDR3 DNA reads as TGTGCCAGCAGTTTCGCGGGGAATAATTCACCCCTCCACTTT. It encodes CASSFAGNNSPLHF.

This clone has only one observation. The rearrangement links TRBV19 to TRBJ1-5; possibly TRBD1 for D (5 bases). Trimming shortened V by 7 bases and J by 5 bases, and 12 bases separated the two germline ends. The CDR3 runs to 13 residues. Germline assignment: CDR1 LNHDA and CDR2 SQIVND (reference sequence). DNA of the CDR3: TGTGCCAGTAATCGGGACTCATATCAGCCCCAGCATTTT. Residues: CASNRDSYQPQHF.

The chain couples TRBV2 to TRBJ2-7; 8 bases are a match to TRBD1. The germline gives CDR1 SNHLY, CDR2 FYNNEI. The V and J ends lost 7 bases and 2 bases, in that order; junction bases with no gene match: 10. The CDR3 runs to 15 residues. CDR3 residues: CASKPGQGNTYEQYF. Written as DNA, the CDR3 is TGTGCCAGCAAACCCGGACAGGGAAATACCTACGAGCAGTACTTC.

The chain couples TRBV9 to TRBJ2-7, with 10 positions matching TRBD1. The CDR3 has 16 residues. Germline CDR1 and CDR2: SGDLS and YYNGEE. Unmatched junction bases numbered 5, after V lost 0 bases and J lost 2 bases. The CDR3 DNA reads TGTGCCAGCAGCGTAGAGGGGGGACAGGGGACCTACGAGCAGTACTTC. Translation gives CASSVEGGQGTYEQYF.

The chain has TRBV25-1 and TRBJ1-1; D is unclear. The germline CDR1 and CDR2 sequences are MGHDK and SYGVNS. CDR3 size: 15 residues. Trimming took 6 bases from V and 0 from J, leaving 14 bases between them. CDR3 sequence: CASRQTGVMNTEAFF. CDR3 nucleotide sequence: TGTGCCAGCAGACAAACGGGAGTCATGAACACTGAAGCTTTCTTT.

This clone was seen a few times. The chain employs TRBV3-1 (or the pseudogene TRBV3-2) and TRBJ1-3; the D gene is possibly TRBD1 (5 bases). The length of the CDR3 is 16 residues. V lost 4 bases to trimming and J lost 0 bases, with 13 bases between them. The V gene's germline CDR1 is LGHDT and CDR2 YNNKEL (reference sequence). CDR3: CASSRSAGLSGNTIYF. In nucleotides, the CDR3 is TGTGCCAGCAGCCGATCCGCGGGACTCTCTGGAAACACCATATATTTT.

The gene calls are TRBV4-1 and TRBJ1-1, with TRBD1 as a possible D gene (5 bases). V was shortened by 5 bases and J by 5 bases, with 21 bases between the two germline ends. CDR3 length: 16 residues. The germline gives CDR1 MGHRA, CDR2 YSYEKL. The CDR3 protein is CASSKQVLGGVTEAFF. The CDR3 nucleotides read TGCGCCAGCAGCAAGCAAGTCCTGGGGGGGGTTACTGAAGCTTTCTTT.

This clone was seen only a few times. This chain uses TRBV7-9 with TRBJ2-6; no clear D. Germline V gives CDR1 SEHNR, CDR2 FQNEAQ (reference sequence). This CDR3 has 14 residues. Trimming stripped 1 base from V and 4 bases from J, with 5 bases between. DNA of the CDR3: TGTGCCAGCAGCTTAGAGACAGGGGCCAACGTCCTGACTTTC. Encoded protein: CASSLETGANVLTF.

The chain links TRBV18 to TRBJ2-5; D possibly corresponds to TRBD1 (5 bases). CDR3 size: 14 residues. Germline loops: CDR1 KGHSH, CDR2 LQKENI. The V gene lost 5 bases and the J gene lost 5 bases, with 15 bases spanning the gap. CDR3 bases: TGTGCCAGCTCAGCGTCAGGGTCGGTCGAGACCCAGTACTTC. Its translation is CASSASGSVETQYF. Full variable domain (remainder filled in from reference TRBV18 and TRBJ2-5): NAGVMQNPRHLVRRRGQEARLRCSPMKGHSHVYWYRQLPEEGLKFMVYLQKENIIDESGMPKERFSAEFPKEGPSILRIQQVVRGDSAAYFCASSASGSVETQYFGPGTRLLVL.

This chain joins TRBV4-1 and TRBJ2-2, with 10 bases lining up with TRBD1. V was clipped by 6 bases and J by 1 base; unmatched bases: 23. CDR3 length: 22 amino acids. Germline V gives CDR1 MGHRA, CDR2 YSYEKL. DNA for the CDR3: TGCGCCAGCAGTCCCACCGACGACCCGGTGACAGGGGGCGGAAAGAACACCGGGGAGCTGTTTTTT. Residues: CASSPTDDPVTGGGKNTGELFF.

The chain links TRBV5-4 to TRBJ2-1; D unresolved. Trimming took off 6 bases at V and 0 bases at J, with 10 bases between the two ends. This CDR3 region has 14 residues. Germline loops: CDR1 SGHNT, CDR2 YYREEE (reference sequence). The CDR3 protein is CASTRASSYNEQFF. CDR3 nucleotides: TGTGCCAGCACCCGTGCGAGCTCCTACAATGAGCAGTTCTTC.

The sample holds one count of this clone. The chain links TRBV19 to TRBJ2-1; 10 bases match TRBD2. Germline CDR1 is LNHDA and CDR2 is SQIVND (reference sequence). The CDR3 runs to 15 residues. V lost 5 bases and J lost 4; bases outside the gene matches: 5. CDR3 nucleotides: TGTGCCAGTAGTGACACTAGCGGGATTTACAATGAGCAGTTCTTC. This gives the protein CASSDTSGIYNEQFF.

This clone has just one count. The chain carries TRBV5-6 and TRBJ1-2; D call uncertain. V was trimmed by 4 bases and J by 5 bases, leaving 15 bases between them. This CDR3 comprises 14 residues. Germline CDR1 and CDR2: SGHDT and YYEEEE. The DNA for the CDR3 is TGTGCCAGCAGCCCGAAAAGGACTCATTATGGCTACACCTTC. Its protein is CASSPKRTHYGYTF.